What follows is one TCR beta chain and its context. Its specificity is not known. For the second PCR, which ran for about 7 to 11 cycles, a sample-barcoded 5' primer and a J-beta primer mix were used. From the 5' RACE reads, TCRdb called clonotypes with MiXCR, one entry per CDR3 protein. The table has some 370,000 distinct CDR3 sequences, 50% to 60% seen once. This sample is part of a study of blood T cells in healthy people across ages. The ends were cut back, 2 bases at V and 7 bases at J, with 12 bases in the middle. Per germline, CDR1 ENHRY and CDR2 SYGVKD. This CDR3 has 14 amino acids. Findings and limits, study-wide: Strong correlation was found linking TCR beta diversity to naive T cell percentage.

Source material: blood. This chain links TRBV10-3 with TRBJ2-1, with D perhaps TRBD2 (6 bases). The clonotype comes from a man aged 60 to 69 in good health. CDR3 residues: CAISEVGSGNEQFF. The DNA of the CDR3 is TGTGCCATCAGTGAGGTCGGGAGTGGGAATGAGCAGTTCTTC.